These 28 T cell receptor beta chains were sequenced from one sample in a study of tumor and adjacent non-tumor tissue in lung cancer. This sample's RNA came from whole unsorted tissue. Three rounds of nested PCR, following a modified ARM-PCR protocol, produced the TCRbeta library. From the multiplex PCR reads, TCRdb called clonotypes with MiXCR, one entry per CDR3 protein. This sample has tens of thousands of distinct CDR3 sequences; roughly 72% occur once, and the top ten carry 8.5% to 10%. The sample comprised lung tumor tissue. These receptors originate from a woman in her thirties or forties with non-small cell lung cancer.

A word on this clonotype: One junction end does not reproduce the germline sequence, and a read error may be involved. V usage is TRBV6-5 and J usage is TRBJ1-3; TRBD1 might be the D (5 bases). The CDR3 length is 14 residues. Per the germline V gene, CDR1 is MNHEY and CDR2 is SVGAGI. CDR3 sequence (DNA): TGTGCCAGCAAGAGAGGGGTATTTGGATACACCGTATATTTT. This encodes CASKRGVFGYTVYF.

This clonotype occurred once. The CDR3 does not end in the conserved phenylalanine or tryptophan, so this is likely a read error. The limits of the CDR3 on the DNA are not certain, so only TCRdb's listed CDR3 is given. This chain connects TRBV11-2 to TRBJ2-1; TRBD1, as called in the table, went unchecked against the DNA. Per the germline V gene, CDR1 is SGHAT and CDR2 is FQNNGV. The CDR3 adds up to 14 amino acids, both ends counted. This CDR3 reads CASSIPGAVGEQLL.

This chain links TRBV11-2 with TRBJ2-2; no definite D call. V was pared by 3 bases and J by 12 bases, with 8 bases between. CDR3 size: 11 residues. Germline V gene lookup returns CDR1 SGHAT and CDR2 FQNNGV. CDR3 sequence (DNA): TGTGCCAGCAGCTTCTGTGGGAAGCTGTTTTTT. Its translation is CASSFCGKLFF.

The chain carries TRBV29-1 and TRBJ1-1; maybe TRBD1 (6 bases). Germline-derived CDR1 and CDR2 are SQVTM and ANQGSEA. The CDR3 covers 15 residues. V was clipped by 5 bases and J by 5 bases, with 21 bases between them. The CDR3 sequence: CSVRARGARGTEAFF. CDR3 nucleotides: TGCAGCGTTCGGGCTCGGGGGGCGCGGGGTACTGAAGCTTTCTTT.

Only a few counts were recorded for this clonotype. The junction and the germline gene differ at one end; a read error may be behind it. This chain uses TRBV5-4 with TRBJ2-2; possible D gene TRBD2, 5 bases. The CDR3 is 13 residues long. The germline V gene has CDR1 SGHNT and CDR2 YYREEE (reference sequence). The CDR3: CASSPDEPGELYF. For the CDR3, the DNA is TGTGCCAGCAGCCCTGACGAACCCGGGGAACTGTATTTT.

On this clonotype: A much bigger clone sits one base away, suggesting this may be a read error. The CDR3 loop is CAISLRYQPQHF. The DNA for the CDR3 is TGTGCCATCAGCTTAAGGTATCAGCCCCAGCATTTT. This chain uses TRBV5-8 with TRBJ1-5; the D is unclear. There are 12 residues in the CDR3. Germline-derived CDR1 and CDR2 are SGHTS and YDEGEE.

Remarks on this clonotype: At one end the junction does not follow the germline gene, possibly because of a read error. This sequence joins TRBV5-5 and TRBJ2-2; TRBD1 or TRBD2 may be the D gene (5 bases each). The CDR3 is made up of 14 amino acids. In germline, CDR1 is SGHKS, CDR2 YYEKEE (reference sequence). CDR3 sequence reads: CTSQDKGRAGELFF. The CDR3 DNA reads TGTACCAGCCAGGACAAGGGACGCGCCGGGGAGCTGTTTTTT. The variable domain in full, completed from reference TRBV5-5 and TRBJ2-2, reads DAGVTQSPTHLIKTRGQQVTLRCSPISGHKSVSWYQQVLGQGPQFIFQYYEKEERGRGNFPDRFSARQFPNYSSELNVNALLLGDSALYLCTSQDKGRAGELFFGEGSRLTVL.

With regard to this clonotype: Mismatch with germline at one junction end may stem from a read error. The chain uses TRBV6-1 and TRBJ2-1, with TRBD1 as a possible D gene (5 bases). CDR1 is MNHNS, CDR2 SASEGT, per germline. CDR3 length: 15 residues. The chain's CDR3 is CASSRAQSSYNEQSF. The CDR3, as DNA: TGTGCCAGCAGCAGGGCCCAGAGTTCCTACAATGAGCAGTCCTTC.

As to this clonotype: This is likely a read error, given that the CDR3 carries no conserved phenylalanine or tryptophan at its end. The gene calls are TRBV4-1 and TRBJ2-5; TRBD1 is a possible D gene (5 bases). From germline, CDR1 is MGHRA and CDR2 YSYEKL. The CDR3 contains 13 residues. In nucleotides, the CDR3 is TGCGCCAGTAGCCAATGGCAGGGAGAGACCCAGTACTTA. It translates to CASSQWQGETQYL.

At least ten counts were recorded for this clonotype. V is TRBV5-1 and J is TRBJ2-3, with D uncertain. The length of the CDR3 is 14 residues. The germline gives CDR1 SGHRS, CDR2 YFSETQ. Trimming left V 3 bases short and J 2 bases short, with 10 bases between. CDR3 residues: CASSSEPYTDTQYF. Written as DNA, the CDR3 is TGCGCCAGCAGCTCGGAACCTTACACAGATACGCAGTATTTT. Combining the CDR3 with reference TRBV5-1 and TRBJ2-3 gives the whole variable domain KAGVTQTPRYLIKTRGQQVTLSCSPISGHRSVSWYQQTPGQGLQFLFEYFSETQRNKGNFPGRFSGRQFSNSRSEMNVSTLELGDSALYLCASSSEPYTDTQYFGPGTRLTVL.

With respect to this clonotype: As the CDR3 is not closed by the conserved phenylalanine or tryptophan, this likely results from a read error. The DNA is omitted, as the CDR3 cannot be located on it reliably, and the CDR3 follows TCRdb's listing. V gene TRBV11-2 combines with J gene TRBJ2-5; the table calls TRBD1, which could not be checked here. The CDR3 is 15 residues long, counting both termini. Germline CDR1 reads SGHAT; CDR2 reads FQNNGV. The CDR3 reads CVSTKFGQAQETKYL.

Note on this clonotype: Since no conserved phenylalanine or tryptophan closes the CDR3, a read error is the likely cause. This rearrangement joins TRBV10-1 to TRBJ2-7, with D tentatively TRBD1 or TRBD2 (5 bases each). Germline loops: CDR1 WNHNN, CDR2 SYGVQD (reference sequence). This CDR3 is 13 amino acids long. CDR3 in amino acids: CASSESGPMEQYI. Written as DNA, the CDR3 is TGTGCCAGCAGTGAGTCGGGACCCATGGAGCAGTACATC.

A word on this clonotype: A much larger clone sits a single nucleotide away, making a read error possible. This is likely a read error, given that the CDR3 carries no conserved phenylalanine or tryptophan at its end. This rearrangement joins TRBV20-1 to TRBJ2-3; the D is unclear. Germline loops: CDR1 DFQATT, CDR2 SNEGSKA (reference sequence). The length of the CDR3 is 13 residues. V dropped 3 bases and J dropped 2 bases, with 9 bases sitting between them. The CDR3 DNA reads as TGCAGTGCTAGGAAGGAGTCCACAGATACGCAGTATTTG. This encodes CSARKESTDTQYL.

Points on this clonotype: The junction does not match germline at one end; this may be a read error. The V gene is TRBV11-2, the J gene TRBJ1-1; D not certain. There are 13 residues in the CDR3. Germline values: CDR1 SGHAT, CDR2 FQNNGV. This CDR3 reads CARCPVGDTEALF. Written as DNA, the CDR3 is TGTGCCAGATGCCCTGTGGGCGACACTGAAGCTCTCTTT. The full variable domain, rest sourced from reference TRBV11-2 and TRBJ1-1, is EAGVAQSPRYKIIEKRQSVAFWCNPISGHATLYWYQQILGQGPKLLIQFQNNGVVDDSQLPKDRFSAERLKGVDSTLKIQPAKLEDSAVYLCARCPVGDTEALFGQGTRLTVV.

With respect to this clonotype: A clone one base away is much larger, so this may be a read error. This chain joins TRBV5-1 and TRBJ1-2, with a tentative D call TRBD1 (5 bases). Looked up from germline, CDR1 is SGHRS and CDR2 is YFSETQ. The V and J ends lost 2 bases and 3 bases respectively, with 11 bases between them. The CDR3 extends over 14 amino acids. The CDR3: CASSLPGTDYGYTF. As DNA, the CDR3 is TGCGCCAGCAGCTTACCCGGGACGGACTATGGCTACACCTTC.

At least ten counts were recorded for this clonotype. CDR3 nucleotides: TGTGCCAGCAGTTACTCGAACAGCGAGCAGTACTTC. Its protein is CASSYSNSEQYF. The chain couples TRBV6-2 or TRBV6-3 to TRBJ2-7; D not certain. The germline CDR1 and CDR2 sequences are MNHEY and SVGEGT. The CDR3 contains 12 residues. The V end was cut by 0 bases, the J end by 6 bases, with 6 bases between.

Regarding this clonotype: A much larger clone sits a single nucleotide away, making a read error possible. CDR3 coding DNA: TGTGCCAGCAGCTTGGCCCGGACCAGAGATTGGAATGAGCAGTTCTTC. It encodes CASSLARTRDWNEQFF. V gene TRBV5-4 combines with J gene TRBJ2-1; D not certain. The CDR3 extends over 16 amino acids. V was pared by 0 bases and J by 7 bases, with 17 bases between. Germline values: CDR1 SGHNT, CDR2 YYREEE (reference sequence).

This clonotype was seen only once. Germline and junction disagree at one end, which may indicate a read error. The chain carries TRBV11-2 and TRBJ2-1; 11 nucleotides line up with TRBD2. The germline gives CDR1 SGHAT, CDR2 FQNNGV. CDR3 length equals 18 residues. CDR3 nucleotide sequence: TGTACCAGCAGCTCGCGCATCATAACTAGCGGGGGACTAAGGGAGCAGTTTTTC. Protein: CTSSSRIITSGGLREQFF. Using reference TRBV11-2 and TRBJ2-1 for the parts outside the CDR3, the full variable domain is EAGVAQSPRYKIIEKRQSVAFWCNPISGHATLYWYQQILGQGPKLLIQFQNNGVVDDSQLPKDRFSAERLKGVDSTLKIQPAKLEDSAVYLCTSSSRIITSGGLREQFFGPGTRLTVL.

This clonotype was detected only a few times. J is TRBJ2-5 and V is TRBV29-1; D is unclear. The ends were cut back, 6 bases at V and 3 bases at J, with 11 bases in the middle. Germline CDR1 SQVTM, CDR2 ANQGSEA. The CDR3 is 12 residues long. The CDR3 DNA is TGCAGCGTGGCCGGCCAGGAAGAGACCCAGTACTTC. It translates to CSVAGQEETQYF.

Comment on this clonotype: A junction boundary mismatches the germline segment, possibly from a read error. This chain links TRBV11-2 with TRBJ1-5, with D unresolved. The germline V gene encodes CDR1 SGHAT and CDR2 FQNNGV. This CDR3 is 13 amino acids long. CDR3 sequence: CVSGDGPNQSQHF. The DNA for the CDR3 is TGTGTCAGCGGCGACGGTCCCAATCAGTCCCAGCATTTT. Complete variable domain (other parts from reference TRBV11-2 and TRBJ1-5): EAGVAQSPRYKIIEKRQSVAFWCNPISGHATLYWYQQILGQGPKLLIQFQNNGVVDDSQLPKDRFSAERLKGVDSTLKIQPAKLEDSAVYLCVSGDGPNQSQHFGDGTRLSIL.

A remark on this clonotype: At one end, the junction sequence differs from germline, possibly due to a read error. The chain joins TRBV29-1 to TRBJ2-1, with D possibly TRBD1 on 5 matching bases. The CDR3 runs 16 residues. Germline V gene data show CDR1 as SQVTM and CDR2 as ANQGSEA. The CDR3 reads CSVEDLDRNSYNEQLF. The CDR3 bases are TGCAGCGTTGAAGACCTCGACAGAAACTCCTACAATGAGCAGCTCTTC.

On this clonotype: Being one base from a much bigger clone, this may be a read error. J is TRBJ1-2 and V is TRBV30, with 7 bases matching TRBD1. Per germline, CDR1 GTSNPN and CDR2 SVGIG (reference sequence). The CDR3 length is 13 residues. For the CDR3, the DNA is TGTGCCTGGAGTCGACAGGGAAACTATGGCTACAACTTC. Its translation is CAWSRQGNYGYNF.

This clonotype has ten or more counts. The V and J genes are TRBV12-5 and TRBJ2-5, with 9 bases that match TRBD1. The V gene's germline CDR1 is LGHNT and CDR2 FRNRAP. The CDR3 has 17 residues. Trimming cost V 6 bases and J 6 bases; bases outside gene matches: 17. This CDR3 is CASGQTTLGQGNKTQYF. In nucleotides, the CDR3 is TGTGCTAGTGGCCAGACCACATTGGGACAGGGTAACAAGACCCAGTACTTC. Full variable domain (outside the CDR3, taken from reference TRBV12-5 and TRBJ2-5): DARVTQTPRHKVTEMGQEVTMRCQPILGHNTVFWYRQTMMQGLELLAYFRNRAPLDDSGMPKDRFSAEMPDATLATLKIQPSEPRDSAVYFCASGQTTLGQGNKTQYFGPGTRLLVL.

The chain couples TRBV29-1 to TRBJ1-2; no definite D call. Germline CDR1 SQVTM, CDR2 ANQGSEA. The germline V and J ends were trimmed by 2 bases and 1 base, with 11 bases remaining between them. The CDR3 is made up of 14 amino acids. CDR3 DNA: TGCAGCGTTGAACAGAACTCCCTTAACTATGGCTACACCTTC. This encodes CSVEQNSLNYGYTF.

Comments on this clonotype: A read error is possible here, since a much larger clone lies one base away. The chain is built from TRBV6-5 and TRBJ1-5; unclear D gene. This CDR3 is built from 16 residues. Germline V gene lookup returns CDR1 MNHEY and CDR2 SVGAGI. CDR3 in DNA: TGTGTCAGCAGTCCCGCGACCCACTTCTATAATCAGCCCCAGCATTTT. This encodes CVSSPATHFYNQPQHF.

About this clonotype itself: A read error may account for a junction end that differs from germline. The chain combines TRBV6-1 with TRBJ2-7; possibly TRBD1 for D (6 bases). The CDR3 spans 11 residues. CDR1 and CDR2 (germline): MNHNS, SASEGT. As DNA, the CDR3 is TGTGCCAGCCGGGACAAGACAGTAGGGAACTTC. Translating gives CASRDKTVGNF.

Regarding this clonotype: One junction end does not reproduce the germline sequence, and a read error may be involved. V gene TRBV11-2 combines with J gene TRBJ2-1; D possibly uses TRBD1 or TRBD2 (7 bases each). Per germline, CDR1 SGHAT and CDR2 FQNNGV. The CDR3 has 18 amino acids. CDR3 sequence (DNA): TGTGCCAGCAGCTCGCGTATCGTAACTAACAGGGGACTAAGGGAGCTGTTCTTC. The encoded protein is CASSSRIVTNRGLRELFF.

The chain carries TRBV6-1 and TRBJ2-7, with a possible D match to TRBD2 (6 bases). Germline V lookup: CDR1 MNHNS, CDR2 SASEGT. Trimming took off 6 bases at V and 6 bases at J, with 12 bases between the two ends. The length of the CDR3 is 12 residues. The CDR3 is CASRGGAGEQYF. CDR3 DNA sequence: TGTGCCAGCAGGGGGGGAGCGGGCGAGCAGTACTTC.